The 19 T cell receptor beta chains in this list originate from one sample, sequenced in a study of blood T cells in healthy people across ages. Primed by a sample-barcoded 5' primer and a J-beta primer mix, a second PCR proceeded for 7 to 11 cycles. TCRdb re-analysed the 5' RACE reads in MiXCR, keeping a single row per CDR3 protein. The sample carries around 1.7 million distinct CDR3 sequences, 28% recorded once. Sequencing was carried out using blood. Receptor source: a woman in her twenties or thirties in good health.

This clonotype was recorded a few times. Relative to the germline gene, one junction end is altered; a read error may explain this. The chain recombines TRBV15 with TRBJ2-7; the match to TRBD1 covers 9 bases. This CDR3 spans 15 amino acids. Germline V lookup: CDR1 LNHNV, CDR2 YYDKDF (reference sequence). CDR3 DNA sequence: TGTGCCACCCGCAGAACGGGACAGGGAACCTACGAGCAGTACTTC. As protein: CATRRTGQGTYEQYF.

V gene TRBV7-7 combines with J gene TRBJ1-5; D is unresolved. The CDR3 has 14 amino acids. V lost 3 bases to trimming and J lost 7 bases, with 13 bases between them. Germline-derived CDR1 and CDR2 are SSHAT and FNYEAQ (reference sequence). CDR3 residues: CASSLTTTPQPQHF. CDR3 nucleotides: TGTGCCAGCAGCTTGACGACTACACCCCAGCCCCAGCATTTT.

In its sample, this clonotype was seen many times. As DNA, the CDR3 is TGCAGCGTGGGACTAGCGGGGATAGAGACCCAGTACTTC. Its protein is CSVGLAGIETQYF. The chain has TRBV29-1 and TRBJ2-5; 13 bases match TRBD2. V dropped 6 bases and J dropped 4; count of bases not matched to a gene: 2. The CDR3 spans 13 residues. Germline V gene data show CDR1 as SQVTM and CDR2 as ANQGSEA.

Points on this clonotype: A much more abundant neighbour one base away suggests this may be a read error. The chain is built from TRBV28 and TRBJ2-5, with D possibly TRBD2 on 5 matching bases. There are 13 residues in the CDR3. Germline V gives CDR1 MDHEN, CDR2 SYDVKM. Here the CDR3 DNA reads TGTGCCAGCAGTTTTAGCCCTGGGGAGACCCGGTACTTC. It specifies CASSFSPGETRYF.

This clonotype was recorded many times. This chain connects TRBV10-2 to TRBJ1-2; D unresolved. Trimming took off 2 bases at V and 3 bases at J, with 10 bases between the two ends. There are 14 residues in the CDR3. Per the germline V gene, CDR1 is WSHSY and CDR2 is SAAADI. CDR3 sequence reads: CASSEGADHYGYTF. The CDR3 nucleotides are TGCGCCAGCAGTGAGGGAGCCGACCACTATGGCTACACCTTC.

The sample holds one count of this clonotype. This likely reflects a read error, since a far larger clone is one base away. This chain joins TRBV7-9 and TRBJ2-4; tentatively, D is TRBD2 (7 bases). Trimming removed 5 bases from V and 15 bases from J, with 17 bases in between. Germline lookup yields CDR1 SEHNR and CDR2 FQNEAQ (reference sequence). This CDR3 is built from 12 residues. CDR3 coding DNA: TGTGCCAGCAGCCCCTGGGGGGGCGAGCTGTACTTC. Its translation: CASSPWGGELYF.

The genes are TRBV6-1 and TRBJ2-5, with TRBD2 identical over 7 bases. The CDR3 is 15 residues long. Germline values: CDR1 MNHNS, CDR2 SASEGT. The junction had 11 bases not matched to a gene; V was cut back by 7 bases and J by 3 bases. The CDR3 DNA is TGTGCCAGCACCCTCGTTCGGGGGGTTAAAGAGACCCAGTACTTC. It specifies CASTLVRGVKETQYF.

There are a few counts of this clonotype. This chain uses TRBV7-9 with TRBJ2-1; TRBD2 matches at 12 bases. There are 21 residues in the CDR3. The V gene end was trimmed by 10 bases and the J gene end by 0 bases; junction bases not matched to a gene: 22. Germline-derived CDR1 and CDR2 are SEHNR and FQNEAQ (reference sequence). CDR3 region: CAITANSRGTSGSPSYNEQFF. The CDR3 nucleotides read TGTGCCATCACAGCGAACTCCCGTGGGACTAGCGGGTCCCCCTCCTACAATGAGCAGTTCTTC. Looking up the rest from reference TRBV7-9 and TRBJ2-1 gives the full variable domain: DTGVSQNPRHKITKRGQNVTFRCDPISEHNRLYWYRQTLGQGPEFLTYFQNEAQLEKSRLLSDRFSAERPKGSFSTLEIQRTEQGDSAMYLCAITANSRGTSGSPSYNEQFFGPGTRLTVL.

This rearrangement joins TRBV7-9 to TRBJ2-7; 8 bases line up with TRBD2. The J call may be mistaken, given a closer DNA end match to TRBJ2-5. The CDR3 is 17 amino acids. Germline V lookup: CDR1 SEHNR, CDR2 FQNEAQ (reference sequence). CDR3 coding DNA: TGTGCCAGCAGCCATGCCGGGACTAGTAAGATAGGGGAGACCCAGTACTTC. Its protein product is CASSHAGTSKIGETQYF.

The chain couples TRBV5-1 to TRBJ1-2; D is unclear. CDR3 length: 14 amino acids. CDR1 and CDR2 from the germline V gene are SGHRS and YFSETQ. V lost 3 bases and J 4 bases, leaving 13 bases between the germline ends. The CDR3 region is CASSWDGGSYGYTF. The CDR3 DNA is TGCGCCAGCAGCTGGGATGGCGGCTCCTATGGCTACACCTTC. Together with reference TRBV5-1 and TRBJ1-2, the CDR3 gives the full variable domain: KAGVTQTPRYLIKTRGQQVTLSCSPISGHRSVSWYQQTPGQGLQFLFEYFSETQRNKGNFPGRFSGRQFSNSRSEMNVSTLELGDSALYLCASSWDGGSYGYTFGSGTRLTVV.

This CDR3 reads CASSSTSATNTGELFF. The CDR3 bases are TGTGCCAGCAGCTCTACAAGCGCGACGAACACCGGGGAGCTGTTTTTT. The chain links TRBV7-6 to TRBJ2-2, with D hard to call. This CDR3 is 16 amino acids long. Germline V CDR1 and CDR2: SGHVS, FNYEAQ. The V gene lost 4 bases and the J gene lost 0 bases, with 12 bases spanning the gap.

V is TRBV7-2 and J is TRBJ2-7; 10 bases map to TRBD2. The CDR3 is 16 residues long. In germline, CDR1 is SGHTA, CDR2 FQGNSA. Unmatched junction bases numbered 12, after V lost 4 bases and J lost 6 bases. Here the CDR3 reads CASSSRRSGGEGEQYF. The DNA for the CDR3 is TGTGCCAGCAGCTCCCGAAGGAGCGGGGGGGAGGGCGAGCAGTACTTC.

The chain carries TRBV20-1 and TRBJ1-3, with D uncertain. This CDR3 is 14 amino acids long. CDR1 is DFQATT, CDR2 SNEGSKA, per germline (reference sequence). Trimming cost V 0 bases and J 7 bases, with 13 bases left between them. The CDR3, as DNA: TGCAGTGCTAGAGAGCCCGATTCCCCCAACACCATATATTTT. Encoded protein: CSAREPDSPNTIYF.

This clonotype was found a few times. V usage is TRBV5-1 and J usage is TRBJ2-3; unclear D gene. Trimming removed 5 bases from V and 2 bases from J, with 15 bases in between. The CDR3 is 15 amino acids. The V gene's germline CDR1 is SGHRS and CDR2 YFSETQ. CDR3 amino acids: CASRMGNPSTDTQYF. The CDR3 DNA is TGCGCCAGCAGAATGGGCAATCCTTCCACAGATACGCAGTATTTT.

CDR3 in DNA: TGTGCCAGCAGTGTAAGCGAGCAGTACTTC. Translating it yields CASSVSEQYF. V is TRBV2 and J is TRBJ2-7; D is undetermined. V gave up 4 bases and J gave up 6 bases, with 4 bases separating them. CDR3 length: 10 residues. From germline, CDR1 is SNHLY and CDR2 FYNNEI.

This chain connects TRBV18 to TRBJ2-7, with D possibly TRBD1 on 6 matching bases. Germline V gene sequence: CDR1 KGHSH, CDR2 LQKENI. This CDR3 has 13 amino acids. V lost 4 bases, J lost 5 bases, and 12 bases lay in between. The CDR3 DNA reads TGTGCCAGCTCACACGAGGGGGTGAACGAGCAGTACTTC. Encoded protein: CASSHEGVNEQYF.

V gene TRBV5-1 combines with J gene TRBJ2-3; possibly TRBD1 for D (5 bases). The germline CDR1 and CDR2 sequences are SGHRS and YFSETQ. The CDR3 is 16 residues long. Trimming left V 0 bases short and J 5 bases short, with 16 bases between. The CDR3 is CASSLANAGSRDTQYF. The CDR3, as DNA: TGCGCCAGCAGCTTGGCCAATGCAGGGTCGCGAGATACGCAGTATTTT.

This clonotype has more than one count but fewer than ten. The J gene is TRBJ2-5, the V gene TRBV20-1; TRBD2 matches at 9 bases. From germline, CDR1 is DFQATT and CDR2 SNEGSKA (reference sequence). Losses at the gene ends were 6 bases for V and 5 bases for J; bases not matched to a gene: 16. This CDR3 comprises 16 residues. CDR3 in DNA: TGCAGTGCCACTACCAACCGGCGGGAGGGCAGGGAGACCCAGTACTTC. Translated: CSATTNRREGRETQYF.

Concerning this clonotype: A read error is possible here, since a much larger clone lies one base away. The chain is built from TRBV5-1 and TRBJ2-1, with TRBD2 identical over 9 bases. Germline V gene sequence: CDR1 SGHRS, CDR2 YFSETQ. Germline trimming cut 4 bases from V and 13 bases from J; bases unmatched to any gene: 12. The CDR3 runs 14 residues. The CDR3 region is CASSRSSGEKTQFF. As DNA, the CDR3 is TGCGCCAGCAGCCGATCTAGCGGGGAGAAGACCCAGTTCTTC. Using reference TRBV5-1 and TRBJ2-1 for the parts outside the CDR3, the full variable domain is KAGVTQTPRYLIKTRGQQVTLSCSPISGHRSVSWYQQTPGQGLQFLFEYFSETQRNKGNFPGRFSGRQFSNSRSEMNVSTLELGDSALYLCASSRSSGEKTQFFGPGTRLTVL.